This entry is about one T cell receptor beta chain. The germline V and J ends were trimmed by 4 bases and 5 bases, with 13 bases remaining between them. The CDR3 covers 15 residues. Germline V gene sequence: CDR1 KGHDR, CDR2 SFDVKD. These data come from a study of blood T cell repertoires in COVID-19. For the study at large: T cells, B-cell-depleted T cells, or PBMCs supplied cDNA or gDNA.

Source study methods: Amplifying reference gene primers gave estimates of nucleated cell counts. Assay: immunoSEQ multiplex PCR; the TCRdb copy retains only in-frame clones and omits some. V and J calls and clone size come straight from that table; D and trimming were deduced from the DNA. The sample holds just under 70,000 clones, about nine tenths seen once. The rearrangement uses TRBV24-1 and TRBJ2-2; tentatively, D is TRBD1 (5 bases). Sequencing was performed on peripheral blood. The receptor was derived from a man aged 25-40 years with acute or convalescent COVID-19. CDR3 residues: CATSDPARATGELFF. The CDR3 coding sequence is TGTGCCACCAGTGACCCCGCCAGGGCGACCGGGGAGCTGTTTTTT.